The rows below give T cell receptor beta chains drawn from one sample of a study of CD8 T cells in ankylosing spondylitis. MiXCR, applied by TCRdb to the 5' RACE reads, yields one record per CDR3 protein. The table has hundreds of thousands of distinct CDR3 sequences, around 17% seen once. The sample comprised blood, either unsorted or a sorted T cell fraction (not recorded which). These receptors were taken from a male donor with ankylosing spondylitis. Each CDR3 is given with its conserved first and last residue. D genes are given only for firm matches. The size field is filled for only some rows; it gives once, few, many or a size class.

clone_size j_call v_call d_call cdr3_aa cdr3_nt
once TRBJ2-3 TRBV7-2 TRBD2 CASSTIAGGTDTQYF TGTGCCAGCAGCACAATAGCGGGGGGCACAGATACGCAGTATTTT
. TRBJ1-2 TRBV6-1 TRBD1 CASSPGQAYGYTF TGTGCCAGCAGCCCAGGACAGGCTTATGGCTACACCTTC
. TRBJ2-1 TRBV6-2/TRBV6-3 TRBD2 CASDRGGHEQFF TGTGCCAGCGACCGGGGGGGCCATGAGCAGTTCTTC
. TRBJ2-7 TRBV19 . CASTNSPWGEQYF TGTGCCAGTACGAATTCCCCCTGGGGAGAGCAGTACTTC
many TRBJ2-3 TRBV2 . CASSEGDPSTDTQYF TGTGCCAGCAGTGAGGGGGATCCCAGCACAGATACGCAGTATTTT
. TRBJ2-3 TRBV12-5 . CASGLGGADTQYF TGTGCTAGTGGTTTGGGGGGAGCAGATACGCAGTATTTT
. TRBJ1-2 TRBV27 . CASSGAYGYTF TGTGCCAGCAGCGGGGCATATGGCTACACCTTC
few TRBJ2-1 TRBV7-8 TRBD2 CASSSTSVPHNEQFF TGTGCCAGCAGCTCGACTAGCGTGCCCCACAATGAGCAGTTCTTC
few TRBJ2-5 TRBV6-5 . CASSYQLEERYETQYF TGTGCCAGCAGTTACCAACTCGAGGAGCGGTATGAGACCCAGTACTTC
many TRBJ2-1 TRBV12-3/TRBV12-4 . CASSLVVDEQFF TGTGCCAGCAGTTTAGTTGTGGATGAGCAGTTCTTC
few TRBJ2-7 TRBV27 . CASAVGIGDYHYEQYF TGTGCCAGCGCGGTAGGGATAGGAGACTACCACTACGAGCAGTACTTC
few TRBJ1-1 TRBV19 . CASSIGSPEAFF TGTGCCAGTAGTATCGGGTCACCTGAAGCTTTCTTT
. TRBJ2-7 TRBV15 TRBD1 CATSRSNRGSYEQYF TGTGCCACCAGCAGATCGAACAGGGGATCCTACGAGCAGTACTTC
many TRBJ2-3 TRBV5-1 . CASSLGSSTDTQYF TGCGCCAGCAGCTTGGGAAGTTCCACAGATACGCAGTATTTT
. TRBJ2-5 TRBV12-3/TRBV12-4 . CASSDWGGGEETQYF TGTGCCAGCAGCGACTGGGGGGGCGGGGAAGAGACCCAGTACTTC
few TRBJ2-3 TRBV20-1 TRBD1 CSARSGTGVGTDTQYF TGCAGTGCTAGATCCGGGACAGGGGTGGGTACAGATACGCAGTATTTT
many TRBJ2-2 TRBV4-2 . CASSQDLDTGELFF TGTGCCAGCAGCCAAGATCTAGATACCGGGGAGCTGTTTTTT
few TRBJ1-2 TRBV2 . CASVPNPSAIYGYTF TGTGCCAGCGTACCTAATCCTTCAGCTATCTATGGCTACACCTTC
few TRBJ2-1 TRBV6-1 . CATQDDGTYNEQFF TGTGCCACCCAAGATGACGGGACCTACAATGAGCAGTTCTTC
few TRBJ1-3 TRBV9 . CASSPREGVSSGNTIYF TGTGCCAGCAGCCCCCGGGAGGGAGTTTCCTCTGGAAACACCATATATTTT
many TRBJ2-3 TRBV27 TRBD2 CASSLLLAGGHTDTQYF TGTGCCAGCAGTTTATTACTAGCGGGAGGACACACAGATACGCAGTATTTT
. TRBJ2-1 TRBV12-3/TRBV12-4 TRBD2 CASMSGRYNEQFF TGTGCCAGCATGAGCGGGAGGTACAATGAGCAGTTCTTC
many TRBJ2-5 TRBV20-1 TRBD2 CSARDPLAGDQETQYF TGCAGTGCTAGAGATCCCCTAGCGGGGGACCAAGAGACCCAGTACTTC
once TRBJ2-7 TRBV6-5 . CASSYSGVGRSSYEQYF TGTGCCAGCAGTTACTCGGGCGTAGGGAGAAGCTCCTACGAGCAGTACTTC
. TRBJ1-4 TRBV11-2 . CASSLGAEIAEKLFF TGTGCCAGCAGCTTAGGGGCCGAAATCGCTGAAAAACTGTTTTTT
few TRBJ1-4 TRBV5-1 . CASSLFSDNEKLFF TGCGCCAGCAGCTTGTTTTCAGATAATGAAAAACTGTTTTTT
few TRBJ2-5 TRBV3-1 . CASTSWRPQETQYF TGTGCCAGCACTTCGTGGAGGCCTCAAGAGACCCAGTACTTC
. TRBJ2-4 TRBV4-3 . CASSHERTDKDIQYF TGCGCCAGCAGCCACGAGCGGACGGACAAGGACATTCAGTACTTC
. TRBJ2-2 TRBV6-4 . CASSPSMDDTGELFF TGTGCCAGCAGCCCCTCAATGGACGACACCGGGGAGCTGTTTTTT
. TRBJ2-5 TRBV28 TRBD2 CASSEGLAGGGLETQYF TGTGCCAGCAGCGAGGGACTAGCGGGAGGAGGGTTAGAGACCCAGTACTTC
few TRBJ2-3 TRBV4-3 TRBD2 CASSQDLSGSPPDTQYF TGCGCCAGCAGCCAAGATCTTAGCGGGAGCCCCCCAGATACGCAGTATTTT
once TRBJ2-7 TRBV13 TRBD2 CASSLVGTGGTYEQYF TGTGCCAGCAGCTTAGTTGGGACGGGAGGGACCTACGAGCAGTACTTC
. TRBJ2-7 TRBV29-1 TRBD2 CSVAGATGEQYF TGCAGCGTAGCGGGAGCTACCGGGGAGCAGTACTTC
few TRBJ1-2 TRBV5-5 . CASSLVLGGADGYTF TGTGCCAGCAGCTTGGTGCTGGGGGGAGCTGATGGCTACACCTTC
many TRBJ1-2 TRBV12-3/TRBV12-4 . CASSLKTGYGYTF TGTGCCAGCAGTTTAAAGACTGGCTACGGCTACACCTTC
. TRBJ2-3 TRBV15 . CATSREGGPQYF TGTGCCACCAGCAGAGAGGGTGGGCCGCAGTATTTT
. TRBJ1-1 TRBV28 TRBD1 CASSYRDRGRGGTEAFF TGTGCCAGCAGCTACCGGGACAGGGGGCGCGGTGGTACTGAAGCTTTCTTT